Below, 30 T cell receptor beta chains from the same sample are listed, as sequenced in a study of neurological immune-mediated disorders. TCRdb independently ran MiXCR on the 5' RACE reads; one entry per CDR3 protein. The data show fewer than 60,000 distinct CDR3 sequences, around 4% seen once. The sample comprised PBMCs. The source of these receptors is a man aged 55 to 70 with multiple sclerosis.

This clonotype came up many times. The CDR3 DNA sequence: TGTGCCAGCAGCCCAGCGGGGGGATCAGATACGCAGTATTTT. This gives the protein CASSPAGGSDTQYF. The gene calls are TRBV7-9 and TRBJ2-3; 9 nucleotides match TRBD2. Germline values: CDR1 SEHNR, CDR2 FQNEAQ (reference sequence). This CDR3 is built from 14 residues. V was pared by 5 bases and J by 4 bases, with 4 bases of the junction left unmatched. Using reference TRBV7-9 and TRBJ2-3 for the parts outside the CDR3, the full variable domain is DTGVSQNPRHKITKRGQNVTFRCDPISEHNRLYWYRQTLGQGPEFLTYFQNEAQLEKSRLLSDRFSAERPKGSFSTLEIQRTEQGDSAMYLCASSPAGGSDTQYFGPGTRLTVL.

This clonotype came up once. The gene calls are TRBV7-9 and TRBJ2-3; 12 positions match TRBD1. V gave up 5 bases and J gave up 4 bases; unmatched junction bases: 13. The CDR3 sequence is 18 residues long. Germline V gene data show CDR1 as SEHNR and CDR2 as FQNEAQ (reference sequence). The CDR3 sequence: CASSAARPGQGAADTQYF. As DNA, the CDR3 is TGTGCCAGCAGCGCGGCCCGACCGGGACAGGGGGCGGCAGATACGCAGTATTTT.

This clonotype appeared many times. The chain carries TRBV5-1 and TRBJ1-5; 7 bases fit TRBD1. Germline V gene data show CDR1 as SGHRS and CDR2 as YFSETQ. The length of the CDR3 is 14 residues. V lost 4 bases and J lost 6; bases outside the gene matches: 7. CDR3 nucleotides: TGCGCCAGCAGCCCTGGGACAGCAGGTCAGCCCCAGCATTTT. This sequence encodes CASSPGTAGQPQHF.

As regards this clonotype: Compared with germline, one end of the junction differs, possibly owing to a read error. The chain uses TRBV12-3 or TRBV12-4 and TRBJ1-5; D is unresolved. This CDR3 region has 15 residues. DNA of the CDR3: TGTGCCAGCAGTTTAAAGGGTCATGACAATAAGACCCAGAATTTT. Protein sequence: CASSLKGHDNKTQNF.

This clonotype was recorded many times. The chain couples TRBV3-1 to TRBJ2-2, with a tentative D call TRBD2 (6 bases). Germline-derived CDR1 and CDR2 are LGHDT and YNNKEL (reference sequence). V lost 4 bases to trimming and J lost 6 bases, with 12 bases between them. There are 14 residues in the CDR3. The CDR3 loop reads CASSLLSGAGELFF. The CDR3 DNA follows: TGTGCCAGCAGCCTTCTTTCGGGGGCCGGGGAGCTGTTTTTT.

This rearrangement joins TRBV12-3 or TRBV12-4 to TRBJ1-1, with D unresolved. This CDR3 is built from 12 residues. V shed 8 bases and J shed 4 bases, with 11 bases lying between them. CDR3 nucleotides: TGTGCCAGCTGCCGAGAAATCACTGAAGCTTTCTTT. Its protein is CASCREITEAFF.

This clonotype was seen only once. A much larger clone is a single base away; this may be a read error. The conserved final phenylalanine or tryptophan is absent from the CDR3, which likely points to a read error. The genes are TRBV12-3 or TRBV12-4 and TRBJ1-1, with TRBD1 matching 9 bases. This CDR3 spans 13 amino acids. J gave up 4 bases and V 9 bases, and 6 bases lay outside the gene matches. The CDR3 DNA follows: TGTGCCAGTTCGAGGACAGGGGCCACTGAAGCTTTCTGT. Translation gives CASSRTGATEAFC.

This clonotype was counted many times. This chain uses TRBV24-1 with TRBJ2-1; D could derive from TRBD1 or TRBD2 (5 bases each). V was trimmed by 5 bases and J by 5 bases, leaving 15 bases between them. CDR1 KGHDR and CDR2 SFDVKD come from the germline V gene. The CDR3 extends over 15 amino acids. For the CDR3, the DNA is TGTGCCACCAGTGCCACCAAAGAGGGGAACAATGAGCAGTTCTTC. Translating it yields CATSATKEGNNEQFF.

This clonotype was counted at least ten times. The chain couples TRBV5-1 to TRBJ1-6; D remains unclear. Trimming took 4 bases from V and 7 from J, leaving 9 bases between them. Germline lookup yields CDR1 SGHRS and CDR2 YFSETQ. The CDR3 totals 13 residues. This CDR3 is CASSPVGNSPLHF. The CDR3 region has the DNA TGCGCCAGCAGCCCGGTTGGGAATTCACCCCTCCACTTT.

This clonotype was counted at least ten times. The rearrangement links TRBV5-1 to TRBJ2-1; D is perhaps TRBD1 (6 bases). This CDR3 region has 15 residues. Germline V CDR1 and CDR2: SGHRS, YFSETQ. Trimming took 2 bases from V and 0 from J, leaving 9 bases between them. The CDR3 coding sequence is TGCGCCAGCAGCTTATTGGACAGCTCCTACAATGAGCAGTTCTTC. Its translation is CASSLLDSSYNEQFF.

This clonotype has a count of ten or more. The CDR3, as DNA: TGCAGTGCTATTTTTCGTGGCTACACCTTC. This sequence encodes CSAIFRGYTF. The gene calls are TRBV20-1 and TRBJ1-2; D ambiguous. The germline V gene encodes CDR1 DFQATT and CDR2 SNEGSKA (reference sequence). V lost 4 bases and J 7 bases, leaving 7 bases between the germline ends. CDR3 size: 10 residues.

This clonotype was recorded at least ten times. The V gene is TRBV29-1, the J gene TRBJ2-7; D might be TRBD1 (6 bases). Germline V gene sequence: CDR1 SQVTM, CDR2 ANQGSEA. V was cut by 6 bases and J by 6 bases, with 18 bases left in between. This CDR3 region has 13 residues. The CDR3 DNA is TGCAGCGTCGAGTCGACAGGATGGTCCGAGCAGTACTTC. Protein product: CSVESTGWSEQYF.

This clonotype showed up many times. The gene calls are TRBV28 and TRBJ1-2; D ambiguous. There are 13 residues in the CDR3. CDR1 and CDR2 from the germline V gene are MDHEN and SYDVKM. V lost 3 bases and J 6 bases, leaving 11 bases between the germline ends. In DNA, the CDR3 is TGTGCCAGCAGTTTTCCTCGGTTCGATGGCTACACCTTC. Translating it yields CASSFPRFDGYTF.

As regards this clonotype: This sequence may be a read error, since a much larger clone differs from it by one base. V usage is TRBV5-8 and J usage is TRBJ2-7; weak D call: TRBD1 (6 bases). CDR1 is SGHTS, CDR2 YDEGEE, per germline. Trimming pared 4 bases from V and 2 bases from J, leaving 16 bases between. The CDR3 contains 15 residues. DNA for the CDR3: TGTGCCAGCAGCAAGTCGACAGGCGCCACCTACGAGCAGTACGTC. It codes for CASSKSTGATYEQYV.

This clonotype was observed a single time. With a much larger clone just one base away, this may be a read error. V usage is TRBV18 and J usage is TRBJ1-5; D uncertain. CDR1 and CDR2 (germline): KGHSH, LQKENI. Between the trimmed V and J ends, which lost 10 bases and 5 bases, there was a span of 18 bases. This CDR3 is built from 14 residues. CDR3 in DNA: TGTGCCAACTCCCCCGAACACATCCATCAGCCCCAGCATTTT. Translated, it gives CANSPEHIHQPQHF. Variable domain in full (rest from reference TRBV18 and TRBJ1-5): NAGVMQNPRHLVRRRGQEARLRCSPMKGHSHVYWYRQLPEEGLKFMVYLQKENIIDESGMPKERFSAEFPKEGPSILRIQQVVRGDSAAYFCANSPEHIHQPQHFGDGTRLSIL.

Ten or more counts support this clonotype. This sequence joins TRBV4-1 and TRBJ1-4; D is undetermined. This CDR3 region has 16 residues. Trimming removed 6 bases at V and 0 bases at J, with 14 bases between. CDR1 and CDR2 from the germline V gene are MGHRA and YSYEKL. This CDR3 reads CASSKSSRATNEKLFF. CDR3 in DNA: TGCGCCAGCAGTAAGAGCTCCAGAGCAACTAATGAAAAACTGTTTTTT.

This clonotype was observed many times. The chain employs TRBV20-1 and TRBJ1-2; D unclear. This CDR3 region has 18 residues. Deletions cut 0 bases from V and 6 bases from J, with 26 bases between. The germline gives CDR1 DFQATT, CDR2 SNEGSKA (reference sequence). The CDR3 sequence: CSARDTSFFRKRGHGYTF. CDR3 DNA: TGCAGTGCTAGAGACACCTCATTTTTCCGCAAAAGAGGGCATGGCTACACCTTC.

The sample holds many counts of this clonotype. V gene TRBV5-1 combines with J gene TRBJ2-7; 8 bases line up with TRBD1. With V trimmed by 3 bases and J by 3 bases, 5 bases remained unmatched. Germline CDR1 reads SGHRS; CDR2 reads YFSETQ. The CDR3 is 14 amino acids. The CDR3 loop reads CASSWTGPNYEQYF. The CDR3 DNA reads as TGCGCCAGCAGCTGGACAGGGCCCAACTACGAGCAGTACTTC.

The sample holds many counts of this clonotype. The CDR3 loop is CASSQVFSGLAGGGYNEQFF. As DNA, the CDR3 is TGTGCCAGCAGCCAAGTCTTCTCCGGACTAGCGGGGGGGGGTTACAATGAGCAGTTCTTC. This rearrangement joins TRBV3-1 to TRBJ2-1; TRBD2 aligns across 15 bases. Germline assignment: CDR1 LGHDT and CDR2 YNNKEL (reference sequence). The V and J ends lost 1 base and 4 bases, in that order; junction bases with no gene match: 11. This CDR3 is built from 20 residues.

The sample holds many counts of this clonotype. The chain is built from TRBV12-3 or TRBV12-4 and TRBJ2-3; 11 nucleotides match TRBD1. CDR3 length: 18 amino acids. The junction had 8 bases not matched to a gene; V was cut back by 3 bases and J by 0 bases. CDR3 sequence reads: CASSFWTGGAESTDTQYF. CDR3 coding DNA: TGTGCCAGCAGTTTTTGGACAGGGGGCGCAGAGAGCACAGATACGCAGTATTTT.

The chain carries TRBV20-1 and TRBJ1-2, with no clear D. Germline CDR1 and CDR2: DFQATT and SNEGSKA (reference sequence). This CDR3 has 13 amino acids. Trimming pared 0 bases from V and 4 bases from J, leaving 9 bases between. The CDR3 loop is CSARDLGSYGYTF. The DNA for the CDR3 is TGCAGTGCTAGAGATCTAGGTTCCTATGGCTACACCTTC.

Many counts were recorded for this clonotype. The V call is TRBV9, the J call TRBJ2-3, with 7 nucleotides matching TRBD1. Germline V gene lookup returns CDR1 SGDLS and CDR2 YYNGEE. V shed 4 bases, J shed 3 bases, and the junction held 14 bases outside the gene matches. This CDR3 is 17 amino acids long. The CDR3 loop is CASSPTRAGQATDTQYF. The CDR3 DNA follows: TGTGCCAGCAGCCCCACGCGGGCAGGACAGGCTACAGATACGCAGTATTTT.

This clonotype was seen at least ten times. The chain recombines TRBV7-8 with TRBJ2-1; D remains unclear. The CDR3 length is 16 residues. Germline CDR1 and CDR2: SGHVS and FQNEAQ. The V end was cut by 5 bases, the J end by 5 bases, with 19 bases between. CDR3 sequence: CASSPRLPDGNNEQFF. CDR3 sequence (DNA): TGTGCCAGCAGCCCACGACTTCCGGACGGTAACAATGAGCAGTTCTTC.

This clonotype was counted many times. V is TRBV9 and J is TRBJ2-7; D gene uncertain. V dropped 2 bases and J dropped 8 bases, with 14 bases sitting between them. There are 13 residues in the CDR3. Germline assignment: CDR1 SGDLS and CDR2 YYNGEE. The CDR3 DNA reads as TGTGCCAGCAGCGTCTCCGGATACGGACAGCAGTACTTC. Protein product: CASSVSGYGQQYF.

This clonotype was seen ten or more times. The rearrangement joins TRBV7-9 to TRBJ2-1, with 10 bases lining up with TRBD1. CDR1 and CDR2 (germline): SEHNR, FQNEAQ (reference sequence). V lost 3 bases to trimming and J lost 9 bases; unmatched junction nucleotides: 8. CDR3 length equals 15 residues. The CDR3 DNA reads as TGTGCCAGCAGCTTCGGGGACAGGGGTAAGGGTGAGCAGTTCTTC. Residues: CASSFGDRGKGEQFF.

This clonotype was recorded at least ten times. The CDR3 here is CASSLVTGGTGELFF. Here the CDR3 DNA reads TGCGCCAGCAGCTTGGTTACGGGAGGAACCGGGGAGCTGTTTTTT. V and J are TRBV5-1 and TRBJ2-2; 7 bases fit TRBD2. The CDR3 is 15 amino acids. Germline-derived CDR1 and CDR2 are SGHRS and YFSETQ. V shed 0 bases, J shed 5 bases, and the junction held 4 bases outside the gene matches. The entire variable domain, with the rest obtained from reference TRBV5-1 and TRBJ2-2, is as follows: KAGVTQTPRYLIKTRGQQVTLSCSPISGHRSVSWYQQTPGQGLQFLFEYFSETQRNKGNFPGRFSGRQFSNSRSEMNVSTLELGDSALYLCASSLVTGGTGELFFGEGSRLTVL.

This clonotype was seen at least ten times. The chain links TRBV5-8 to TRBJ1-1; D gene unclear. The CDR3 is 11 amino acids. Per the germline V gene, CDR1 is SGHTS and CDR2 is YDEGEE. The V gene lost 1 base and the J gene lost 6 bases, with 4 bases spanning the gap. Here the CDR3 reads CASSLRAEAFF. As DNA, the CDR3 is TGTGCCAGCAGCTTGAGGGCTGAAGCTTTCTTT.

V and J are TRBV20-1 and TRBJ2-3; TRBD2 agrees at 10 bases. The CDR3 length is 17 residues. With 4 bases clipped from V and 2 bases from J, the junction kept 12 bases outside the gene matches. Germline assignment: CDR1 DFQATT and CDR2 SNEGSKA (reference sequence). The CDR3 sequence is CSATSFQTSGNTDTQYF. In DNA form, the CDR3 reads TGCAGTGCTACCTCCTTCCAAACTAGCGGGAACACAGATACGCAGTATTTT.

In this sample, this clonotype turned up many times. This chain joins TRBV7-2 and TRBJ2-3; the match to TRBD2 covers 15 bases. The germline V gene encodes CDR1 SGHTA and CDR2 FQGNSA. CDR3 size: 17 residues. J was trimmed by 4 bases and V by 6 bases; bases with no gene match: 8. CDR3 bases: TGTGCCAGCAGTTTTCGTGGGACTAGCGGGAGGCCAGATACGCAGTATTTT. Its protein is CASSFRGTSGRPDTQYF.

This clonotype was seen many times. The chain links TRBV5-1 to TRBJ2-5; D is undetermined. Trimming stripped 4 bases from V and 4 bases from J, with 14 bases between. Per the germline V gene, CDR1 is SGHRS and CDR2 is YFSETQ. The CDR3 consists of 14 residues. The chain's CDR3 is CASSPVGMGETQYF. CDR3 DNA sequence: TGCGCCAGCAGCCCGGTGGGGATGGGAGAGACCCAGTACTTC.